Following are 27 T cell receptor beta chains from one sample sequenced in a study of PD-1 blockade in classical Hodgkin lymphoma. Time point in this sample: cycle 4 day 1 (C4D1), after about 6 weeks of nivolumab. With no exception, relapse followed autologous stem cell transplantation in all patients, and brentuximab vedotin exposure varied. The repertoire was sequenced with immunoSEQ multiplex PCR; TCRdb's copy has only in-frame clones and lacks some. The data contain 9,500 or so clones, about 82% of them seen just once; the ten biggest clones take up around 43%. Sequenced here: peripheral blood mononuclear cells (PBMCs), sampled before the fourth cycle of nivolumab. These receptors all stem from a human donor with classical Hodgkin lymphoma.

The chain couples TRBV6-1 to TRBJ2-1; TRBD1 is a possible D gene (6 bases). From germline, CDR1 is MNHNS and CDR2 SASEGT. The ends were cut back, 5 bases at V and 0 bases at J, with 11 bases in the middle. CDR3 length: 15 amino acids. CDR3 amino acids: CASSTTGYSYNEQFF. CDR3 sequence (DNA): TGTGCCAGCAGTACGACAGGTTACTCCTACAATGAGCAGTTCTTC.

DNA for the CDR3: TGCAGCGGGGGACAGCAAAATGAAAAACTGTTTTTT. It is translated as CSGGQQNEKLFF. This chain joins TRBV29-1 and TRBJ1-4; 7 bases map to TRBD1. The trim removed 7 bases at V and 5 bases at J, leaving 4 bases unmatched. The CDR3 runs to 12 residues. In germline, CDR1 is SQVTM, CDR2 ANQGSEA.

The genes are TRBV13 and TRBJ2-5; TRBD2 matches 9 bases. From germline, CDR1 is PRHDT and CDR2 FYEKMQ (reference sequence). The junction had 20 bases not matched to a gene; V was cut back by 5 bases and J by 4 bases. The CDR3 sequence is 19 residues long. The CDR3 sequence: CASSPTIVAGDVLGETQYF. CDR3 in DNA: TGTGCCAGCAGCCCTACCATTGTAGCGGGGGATGTTCTAGGAGAGACCCAGTACTTC. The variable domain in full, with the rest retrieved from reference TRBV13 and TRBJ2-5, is AAGVIQSPRHLIKEKRETATLKCYPIPRHDTVYWYQQGPGQDPQFLISFYEKMQSDKGSIPDRFSAQQFSDYHSELNMSSLELGDSALYFCASSPTIVAGDVLGETQYFGPGTRLLVL.

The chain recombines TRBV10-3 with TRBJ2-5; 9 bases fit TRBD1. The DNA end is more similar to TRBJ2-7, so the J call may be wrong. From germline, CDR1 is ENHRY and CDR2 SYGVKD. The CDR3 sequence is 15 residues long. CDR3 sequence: CAISGGQGLNYEQYF. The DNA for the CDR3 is TGTGCCATCAGTGGAGGACAGGGGTTGAACTACGAGCAGTACTTC.

CDR3: CASSLASFRRSLFF. The DNA of the CDR3 is TGTGCCAGCAGCTTAGCCAGTTTTCGTCGGAGCCTGTTTTTT. The chain uses TRBV11-2 and TRBJ2-2, with unresolved D. Trimming shortened V by 1 base and J by 14 bases, and 17 bases separated the two germline ends. The germline gives CDR1 SGHAT, CDR2 FQNNGV. This CDR3 is 14 amino acids long.

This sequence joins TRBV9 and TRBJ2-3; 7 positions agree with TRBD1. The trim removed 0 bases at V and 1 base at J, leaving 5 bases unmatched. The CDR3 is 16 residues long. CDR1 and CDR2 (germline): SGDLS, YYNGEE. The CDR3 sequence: CASSVVDRVGTDTQYF. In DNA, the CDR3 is TGTGCCAGCAGCGTAGTCGACAGGGTTGGCACAGATACGCAGTATTTT.

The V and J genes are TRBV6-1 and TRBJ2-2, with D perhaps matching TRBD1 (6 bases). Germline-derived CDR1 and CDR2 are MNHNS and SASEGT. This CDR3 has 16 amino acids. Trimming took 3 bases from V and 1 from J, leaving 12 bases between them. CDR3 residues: CASSEPWTENTGELFF. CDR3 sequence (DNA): TGTGCCAGCAGTGAGCCCTGGACAGAGAACACCGGGGAGCTGTTTTTT.

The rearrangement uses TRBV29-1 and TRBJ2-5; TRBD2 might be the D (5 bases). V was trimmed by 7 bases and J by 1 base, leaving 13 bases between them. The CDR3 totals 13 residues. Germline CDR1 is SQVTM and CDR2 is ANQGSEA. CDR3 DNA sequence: TGCAGCGCCCCCGGCGGAGGCCAAGAGACCCAGTACTTC. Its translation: CSAPGGGQETQYF.

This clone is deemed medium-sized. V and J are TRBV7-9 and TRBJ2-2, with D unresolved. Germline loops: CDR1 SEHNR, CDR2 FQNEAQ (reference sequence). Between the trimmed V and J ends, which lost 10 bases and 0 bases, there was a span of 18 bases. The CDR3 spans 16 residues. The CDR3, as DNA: TGTGCCACCCCCCCGCCCGGCGCTTCGAACACCGGGGAGCTGTTTTTT. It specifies CATPPPGASNTGELFF.

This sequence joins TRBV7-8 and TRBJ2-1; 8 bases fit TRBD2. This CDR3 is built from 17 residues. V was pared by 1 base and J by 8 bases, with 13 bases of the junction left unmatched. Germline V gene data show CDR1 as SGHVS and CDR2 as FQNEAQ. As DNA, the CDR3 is TGTGCCAGCAGCTTAGGGCCAGCGGGAGATATGGAGGATGAGCAGTTCTTC. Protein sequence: CASSLGPAGDMEDEQFF.

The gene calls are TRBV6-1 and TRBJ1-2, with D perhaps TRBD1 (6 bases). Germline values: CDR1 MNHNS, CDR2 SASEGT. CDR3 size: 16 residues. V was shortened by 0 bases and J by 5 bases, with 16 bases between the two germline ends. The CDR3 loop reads CASSEAEGGVGYGYTF. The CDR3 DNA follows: TGTGCCAGCAGTGAAGCTGAAGGGGGGGTTGGGTATGGCTACACCTTC.

For the CDR3, the DNA is TGTGCCAGCAGCTTATCGGCTAGCGGGAGCCTAGAGACCCAGTACTTC. It translates to CASSLSASGSLETQYF. The rearrangement uses TRBV11-1 and TRBJ2-5, with 10 bases aligning to TRBD2. Germline CDR1 reads SGHAT; CDR2 reads FQDESV (reference sequence). The CDR3 is made up of 16 amino acids. The V and J ends lost 2 bases and 4 bases, in that order; junction bases with no gene match: 7.

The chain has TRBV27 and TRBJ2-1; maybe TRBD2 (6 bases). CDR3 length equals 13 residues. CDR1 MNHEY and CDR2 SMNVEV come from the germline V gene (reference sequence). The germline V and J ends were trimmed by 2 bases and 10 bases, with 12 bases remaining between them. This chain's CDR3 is CASSLGTSREQFF. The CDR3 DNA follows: TGTGCCAGCAGTTTAGGTACTAGCCGCGAGCAGTTCTTC.

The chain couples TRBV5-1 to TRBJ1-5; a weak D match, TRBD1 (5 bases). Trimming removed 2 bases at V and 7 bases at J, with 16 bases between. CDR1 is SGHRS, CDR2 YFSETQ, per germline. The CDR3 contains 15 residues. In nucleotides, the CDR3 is TGCGCCAGCAGCTTATCCGGGGGTTTGGAGCAGCCCCAGCATTTT. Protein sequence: CASSLSGGLEQPQHF.

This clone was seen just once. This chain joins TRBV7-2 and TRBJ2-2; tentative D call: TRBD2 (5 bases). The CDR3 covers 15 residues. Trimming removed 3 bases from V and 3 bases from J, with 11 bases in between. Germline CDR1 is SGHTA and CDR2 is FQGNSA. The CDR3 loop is CASSFGLLDTGELFF. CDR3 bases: TGTGCCAGCAGCTTCGGACTCCTGGACACCGGGGAGCTGTTTTTT.

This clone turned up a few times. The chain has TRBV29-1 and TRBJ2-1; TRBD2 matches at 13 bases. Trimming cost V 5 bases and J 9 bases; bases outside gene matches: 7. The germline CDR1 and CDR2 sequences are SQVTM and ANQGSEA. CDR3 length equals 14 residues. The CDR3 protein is CSVHGLAGVPEQFF. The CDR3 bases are TGCAGCGTTCATGGACTAGCGGGAGTTCCTGAGCAGTTCTTC.

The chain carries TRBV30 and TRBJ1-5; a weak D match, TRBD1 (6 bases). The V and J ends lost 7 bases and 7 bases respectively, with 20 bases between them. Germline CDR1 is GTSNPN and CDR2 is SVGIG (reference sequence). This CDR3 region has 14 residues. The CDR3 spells CASLHRAGGQPQHF. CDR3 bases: TGTGCCTCCCTACACAGGGCCGGGGGGCAGCCCCAGCATTTT.

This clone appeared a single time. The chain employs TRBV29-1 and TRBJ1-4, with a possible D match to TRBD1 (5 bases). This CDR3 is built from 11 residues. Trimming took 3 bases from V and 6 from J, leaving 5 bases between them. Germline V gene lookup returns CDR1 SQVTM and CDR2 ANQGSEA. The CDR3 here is CSVDRDEKLFF. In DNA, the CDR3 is TGCAGCGTTGACAGGGATGAAAAACTGTTTTTT.

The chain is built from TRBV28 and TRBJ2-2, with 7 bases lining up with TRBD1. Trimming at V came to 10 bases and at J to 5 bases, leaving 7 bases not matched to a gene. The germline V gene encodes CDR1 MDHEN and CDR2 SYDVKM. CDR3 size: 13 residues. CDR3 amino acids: CATIQGDTGELFF. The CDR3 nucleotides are TGTGCCACCATCCAGGGGGATACCGGGGAGCTGTTTTTT. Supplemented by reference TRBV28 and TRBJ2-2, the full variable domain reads DVKVTQSSRYLVKRTGEKVFLECVQDMDHENMFWYRQDPGLGLRLIYFSYDVKMKEKGDIPEGYSVSREKKERFSLILESASTNQTSMYLCATIQGDTGELFFGEGSRLTVL.

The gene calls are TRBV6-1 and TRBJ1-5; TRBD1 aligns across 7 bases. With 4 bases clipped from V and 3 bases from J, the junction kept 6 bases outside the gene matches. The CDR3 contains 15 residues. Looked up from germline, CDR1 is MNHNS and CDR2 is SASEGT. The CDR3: CASSASTGPNQPQHF. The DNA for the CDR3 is TGTGCCAGCAGTGCCTCGACAGGGCCCAATCAGCCCCAGCATTTT.

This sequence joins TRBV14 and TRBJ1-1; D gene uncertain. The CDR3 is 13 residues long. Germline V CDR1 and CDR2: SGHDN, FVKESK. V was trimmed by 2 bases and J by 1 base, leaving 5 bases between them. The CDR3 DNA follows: TGTGCCAGCAGCCAACAGAGGAACACTGAAGCTTTCTTT. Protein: CASSQQRNTEAFF.

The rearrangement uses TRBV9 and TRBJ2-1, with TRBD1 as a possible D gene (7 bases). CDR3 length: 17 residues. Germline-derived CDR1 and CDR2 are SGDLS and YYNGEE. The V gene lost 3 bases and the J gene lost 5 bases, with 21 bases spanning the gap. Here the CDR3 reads CASSANRGLDYNNEQFF. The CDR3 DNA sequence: TGTGCCAGCAGCGCTAACAGGGGACTCGACTATAACAATGAGCAGTTCTTC.

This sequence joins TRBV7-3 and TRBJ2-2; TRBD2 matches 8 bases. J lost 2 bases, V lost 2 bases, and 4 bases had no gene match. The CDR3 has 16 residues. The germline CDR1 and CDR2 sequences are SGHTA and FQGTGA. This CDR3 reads CASSLHAGGNTGELFF. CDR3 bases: TGTGCCAGCAGCTTACATGCGGGGGGAAACACCGGGGAGCTGTTTTTT.

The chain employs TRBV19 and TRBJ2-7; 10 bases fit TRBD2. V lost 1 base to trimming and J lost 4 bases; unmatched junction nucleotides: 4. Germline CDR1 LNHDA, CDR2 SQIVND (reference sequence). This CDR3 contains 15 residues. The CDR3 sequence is CASSIVSGRAYEQYF. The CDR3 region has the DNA TGTGCCAGTAGTATAGTGAGCGGGAGGGCGTACGAGCAGTACTTC.

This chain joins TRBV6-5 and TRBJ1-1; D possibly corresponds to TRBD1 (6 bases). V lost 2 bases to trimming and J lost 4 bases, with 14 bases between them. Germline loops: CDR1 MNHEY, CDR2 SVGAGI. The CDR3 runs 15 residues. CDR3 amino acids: CASSYRSQGFTEAFF. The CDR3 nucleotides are TGTGCCAGCAGTTACCGTTCACAGGGATTCACTGAAGCTTTCTTT.

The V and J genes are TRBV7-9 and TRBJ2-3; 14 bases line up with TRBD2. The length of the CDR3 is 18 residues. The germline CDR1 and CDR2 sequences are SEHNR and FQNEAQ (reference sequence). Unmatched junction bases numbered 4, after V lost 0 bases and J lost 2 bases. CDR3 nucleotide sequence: TGTGCCAGCAGCTTAGCAGGGACTAGCGGGGGACTCACAGATACGCAGTATTTT. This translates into CASSLAGTSGGLTDTQYF.

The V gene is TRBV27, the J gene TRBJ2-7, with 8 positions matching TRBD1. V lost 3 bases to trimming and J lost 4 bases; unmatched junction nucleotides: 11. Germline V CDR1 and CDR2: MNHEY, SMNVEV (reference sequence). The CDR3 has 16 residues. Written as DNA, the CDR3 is TGTGCCAGCAGTTTTTCCTATCCCCAGGGGGCGTACGAGCAGTACTTC. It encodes CASSFSYPQGAYEQYF.